This T cell receptor (beta chain) was obtained from a study of PD-1 blockade in mismatch repair-deficient tumors. Study as a whole: Enrolled about 2013-2017, patients had progressing, pretreated mismatch repair-deficient cancers of 12 to 13 types.

Concerning this clone itself: What it recognizes is unknown.

Sequencing used immunoSEQ multiplex PCR; TCRdb keeps in-frame clones, though not all of them. The table records about 100,000 clones, under 90% of them present only once. PCR or immunohistochemistry showed mismatch repair deficiency in every enrolled patient. TCRs were sequenced from three patients responding to pembrolizumab. Study-wide points: Rapid post-treatment expansion, then contraction, generally preceding radiologic response, marked tumor-resident clones.

CDR3 length: 17 amino acids. Germline CDR1 is SGHAT and CDR2 is FQDESV (reference sequence). The V gene end was trimmed by 5 bases and the J gene end by 0 bases; junction bases not matched to a gene: 3. The chain joins TRBV11-1 to TRBJ2-6; 11 nucleotides align to TRBD2. This sequence was found in an adult with mismatch repair-deficient cancer. Material: peripheral blood, obtained roughly 35 weeks after starting pembrolizumab. The CDR3 loop is CASSGLAGDSGANVLTF. DNA of the CDR3: TGTGCCAGCAGCGGACTAGCGGGCGACTCTGGGGCCAACGTCCTGACTTTC. Together with reference TRBV11-1 and TRBJ2-6, the CDR3 gives the full variable domain: EAEVAQSPRYKITEKSQAVAFWCDPISGHATLYWYRQILGQGPELLVQFQDESVVDDSQLPKDRFSAERLKGVDSTLKIQPAELGDSAMYLCASSGLAGDSGANVLTFGAGSRLTVL.